The 17 T cell receptor beta chains in this list originate from one sample, sequenced in a study of T-cell memory formation after mild COVID-19. TCRdb analysed the 5' RACE reads with MiXCR anew, one entry per CDR3 protein. The sample records some 130,000 distinct CDR3 sequences, 15% to 20% being singletons. Sequencing was done on a sample of PBMCs or a T cell subset sorted from them (not recorded which). Receptors were obtained from an adult woman who had mild COVID-19 (a few samples of this study predate the infection). Cell type and time point are not known.

The J gene is TRBJ1-1, the V gene TRBV4-1; D is perhaps TRBD1 (5 bases). Trimming shortened V by 1 base and J by 4 bases, and 16 bases separated the two germline ends. CDR1 and CDR2 from the germline V gene are MGHRA and YSYEKL. The CDR3 length is 16 residues. Written as DNA, the CDR3 is TGCGCCAGCAGCCAAGGGGTCGGGGCAGGGAGCACTGAAGCTTTCTTT. It codes for CASSQGVGAGSTEAFF.

This clonotype was detected only a few times. The chain has TRBV7-8 and TRBJ2-1, with 10 bases aligning to TRBD2. J lost 1 base, V lost 4 bases, and 10 bases had no gene match. The germline gives CDR1 SGHVS, CDR2 FQNEAQ. The CDR3 length is 18 residues. The CDR3 DNA reads TGTGCCAGCAGCTCCCTAGCGGGGGCCGCACTTTCCTACAATGAGCAGTTCTTC. As protein: CASSSLAGAALSYNEQFF.

This chain connects TRBV12-3 or TRBV12-4 to TRBJ1-4; D remains ambiguous. CDR3 size: 14 residues. V was clipped by 0 bases and J by 8 bases, with 10 bases between them. CDR3: CASSLARRVEKLFF. CDR3 nucleotide sequence: TGTGCCAGCAGTTTAGCCAGGAGGGTAGAAAAACTGTTTTTT.

This chain joins TRBV7-8 and TRBJ2-6, with D uncertain. This CDR3 has 15 amino acids. CDR1 and CDR2 from the germline V gene are SGHVS and FQNEAQ. The germline V and J ends were trimmed by 1 base and 0 bases, with 4 bases remaining between them. CDR3 protein: CASSLDRSGANVLTF. The CDR3 bases are TGTGCCAGCAGCTTAGATCGCTCTGGGGCCAACGTCCTGACTTTC.

This clonotype has only a few counts. This chain connects TRBV7-6 to TRBJ2-7; D could derive from TRBD1 or TRBD2 (5 bases each). The V gene lost 5 bases and the J gene lost 0 bases, with 14 bases spanning the gap. The CDR3 length is 15 residues. CDR1 and CDR2 from the germline V gene are SGHVS and FNYEAQ. The CDR3 loop is CASSPRAGSSYEQYF. For the CDR3, the DNA is TGTGCCAGCAGCCCTAGGGCAGGGAGCTCCTACGAGCAGTACTTC.

This clonotype was seen ten or more times. The V gene is TRBV5-1, the J gene TRBJ1-2; perhaps TRBD1 as D (6 bases). Germline CDR1 reads SGHRS; CDR2 reads YFSETQ. Trimming shortened V by 1 base and J by 4 bases, and 11 bases separated the two germline ends. This CDR3 has 14 residues. CDR3 loop: CASSLNTGTYGYTF. Written as DNA, the CDR3 is TGCGCCAGCAGCTTGAATACAGGGACCTATGGCTACACCTTC.

V gene TRBV5-1 combines with J gene TRBJ1-6, with D unresolved. The germline V gene encodes CDR1 SGHRS and CDR2 YFSETQ. The CDR3 totals 14 residues. V dropped 4 bases and J dropped 5 bases, with 10 bases sitting between them. CDR3 sequence: CASSREFDNSPLHF. Written as DNA, the CDR3 is TGCGCCAGCAGCAGGGAATTCGATAATTCACCCCTCCACTTT. The entire variable domain, with the rest obtained from reference TRBV5-1 and TRBJ1-6, is as follows: KAGVTQTPRYLIKTRGQQVTLSCSPISGHRSVSWYQQTPGQGLQFLFEYFSETQRNKGNFPGRFSGRQFSNSRSEMNVSTLELGDSALYLCASSREFDNSPLHFGNGTRLTVT.

This clonotype was seen a handful of times. The V gene is TRBV20-1, the J gene TRBJ2-3; tentative D call: TRBD2 (6 bases). V was shortened by 0 bases and J by 0 bases, with 7 bases between the two germline ends. Per the germline V gene, CDR1 is DFQATT and CDR2 is SNEGSKA (reference sequence). The CDR3 has 14 amino acids. The CDR3 sequence is CSARDGSSTDTQYF. The CDR3 coding sequence is TGCAGTGCTAGAGACGGGAGCAGCACAGATACGCAGTATTTT.

This sequence joins TRBV12-3 or TRBV12-4 and TRBJ2-7; no definite D call. The CDR3 totals 11 residues. The V gene lost 5 bases and the J gene lost 7 bases, with 9 bases spanning the gap. CDR3 amino acids: CASSQSLEQYF. The CDR3 DNA is TGTGCCAGCAGTCAAAGTCTGGAGCAGTACTTC.

The chain uses TRBV12-3 or TRBV12-4 and TRBJ2-1; a possible D gene is TRBD2 (7 bases). Trimming removed 4 bases from V and 8 bases from J, with 15 bases in between. This CDR3 is 14 amino acids long. CDR3 DNA sequence: TGTGCCAGCAGTTCACTAGGGAGGGGGTATGAGCAGTTCTTC. Amino acid sequence: CASSSLGRGYEQFF.

This clonotype has a handful of counts. The V and J genes are TRBV5-1 and TRBJ2-3; 14 bases map to TRBD2. Trimming cost V 9 bases and J 5 bases; bases outside gene matches: 5. Germline loops: CDR1 SGHRS, CDR2 YFSETQ. The CDR3 is 14 residues long. In DNA, the CDR3 is TGCGCCACTCGCGGGACTAGCGGGGGAGATACGCAGTATTTT. Protein sequence: CATRGTSGGDTQYF.

This chain connects TRBV9 to TRBJ1-2; D remains unclear. Germline CDR1 SGDLS, CDR2 YYNGEE. The CDR3 extends over 11 amino acids. Trimming removed 5 bases from V and 6 bases from J, with 8 bases in between. The CDR3 nucleotides read TGTGCCAGCAGTTCTATGGATGGCTACACCTTC. Its protein is CASSSMDGYTF.

There are many counts of this clonotype. The chain has TRBV5-1 and TRBJ2-3; the match to TRBD1 covers 8 bases. The germline gives CDR1 SGHRS, CDR2 YFSETQ. This CDR3 region has 15 residues. V lost 5 bases, J lost 3 bases, and 8 bases stayed unmatched. Here the CDR3 reads CASSTRTGKTDTQYF. Written as DNA, the CDR3 is TGCGCCAGCAGTACCCGGACAGGGAAGACAGATACGCAGTATTTT.

The rearrangement links TRBV30 to TRBJ1-1; 9 nucleotides align to TRBD1. This CDR3 has 14 amino acids. The V gene's germline CDR1 is GTSNPN and CDR2 SVGIG (reference sequence). V gave up 2 bases and J gave up 4 bases; unmatched junction bases: 5. The CDR3 protein is CAWSKDRGITEAFF. As DNA, the CDR3 is TGTGCCTGGAGTAAGGACAGGGGTATCACTGAAGCTTTCTTT. Full variable domain (outside the CDR3, taken from reference TRBV30 and TRBJ1-1): SQTIHQWPATLVQPVGSPLSLECTVEGTSNPNLYWYRQAAGRGLQLLFYSVGIGQISSEVPQNLSASRPQDRQFILSSKKLLLSDSGFYLCAWSKDRGITEAFFGQGTRLTVV.

The J gene is TRBJ2-2, the V gene TRBV25-1, with TRBD2 matching 7 bases. After removal of 7 bases from V and 4 bases from J, the junction contained 3 bases not matched to a gene. The germline CDR1 and CDR2 sequences are MGHDK and SYGVNS. This CDR3 contains 13 residues. Here the CDR3 reads CASTAGVTGELFF. The CDR3 DNA sequence: TGTGCCAGCACCGCGGGGGTCACCGGGGAGCTGTTTTTT.

This clonotype was seen more than once but under ten times. This chain uses TRBV25-1 with TRBJ1-3; the match to TRBD1 covers 8 bases. Unmatched junction bases numbered 4, after V lost 3 bases and J lost 0 bases. This CDR3 contains 16 residues. Germline V gives CDR1 MGHDK, CDR2 SYGVNS. CDR3 DNA: TGTGCCAGCAGTGATAACAGGGGGTCCTCTGGAAACACCATATATTTT. This codes for CASSDNRGSSGNTIYF.

This clonotype was observed a handful of times. CDR3 residues: CASSLEGRMNTEAFF. The CDR3 DNA follows: TGTGCCAGCAGCTTAGAGGGCAGGATGAACACTGAAGCTTTCTTT. The V gene is TRBV7-6, the J gene TRBJ1-1; D gene ambiguous. CDR3 length equals 15 residues. Germline loops: CDR1 SGHVS, CDR2 FNYEAQ. Trimming removed 1 base at V and 0 bases at J, with 9 bases between.